Shown below are 6 T cell receptor beta chains from a single sample sequenced in a study of immune evolution from preneoplasia to lung adenocarcinoma. The method was immunoSEQ multiplex PCR; TCRdb's version includes in-frame clones alone and lacks a portion of them. This sample carries about 2,300 clones, approximately 80% of them seen once, and the ten largest clones take roughly 15%. Sequenced: FFPE adjacent normal lung tissue. The receptors shown here come from a person aged 65 to 79 with lung adenocarcinoma.

This clone was seen only a few times. J is TRBJ1-4 and V is TRBV2; D not resolved. This CDR3 comprises 13 residues. CDR1 and CDR2 from the germline V gene are SNHLY and FYNNEI. V was pared by 4 bases and J by 4 bases, with 7 bases between. The CDR3 spells CASSVLNNEKLFF. The CDR3 nucleotides are TGTGCCAGCAGTGTGTTGAATAATGAAAAACTGTTTTTT.

The V gene is TRBV10-1, the J gene TRBJ2-5; no reliable D call. The CDR3 is made up of 14 amino acids. Germline CDR1 reads WNHNN; CDR2 reads SYGVQD (reference sequence). Trimming took off 8 bases at V and 7 bases at J, with 20 bases between the two ends. The CDR3 DNA reads as TGCGCCAGCGCTCCTAGTATGGCCTCGGGGACCCAGTACTTC. It translates to CASAPSMASGTQYF.

V and J are TRBV5-4 and TRBJ2-7, with 7 bases fitting TRBD1. The length of the CDR3 is 14 residues. Trimming at V came to 4 bases and at J to 5 bases, leaving 9 bases not matched to a gene. Germline values: CDR1 SGHNT, CDR2 YYREEE (reference sequence). The CDR3 loop reads CASSNFLGGNEQYF. The CDR3 coding sequence is TGTGCCAGCAGCAATTTTCTAGGGGGCAACGAGCAGTACTTC.

V usage is TRBV5-1 and J usage is TRBJ1-3; TRBD1 aligns across 7 bases. V lost 4 bases and J lost 0; bases outside the gene matches: 7. Germline CDR1 reads SGHRS; CDR2 reads YFSETQ. The CDR3 runs 16 residues. The CDR3 DNA follows: TGCGCCAGCAGCCGGAACACAGGGGACTCTGGAAACACCATATATTTT. Residues: CASSRNTGDSGNTIYF.

The sample holds one count of this clone. This chain uses TRBV6-5 with TRBJ2-7; 12 bases fit TRBD1. Trimming cost V 6 bases and J 5 bases; bases outside gene matches: 2. Germline CDR1 and CDR2: MNHEY and SVGAGI. The CDR3 is 13 amino acids. The CDR3 loop is CASSRDRGHEQYF. The DNA for the CDR3 is TGTGCCAGCAGCCGGGACAGGGGGCACGAGCAGTACTTC.

The chain is built from TRBV29-1 and TRBJ2-3; D might be TRBD1 or TRBD2, each matching 5 bases. Germline CDR1 is SQVTM and CDR2 is ANQGSEA. This CDR3 comprises 13 residues. V lost 7 bases and J lost 11, with 22 bases in between. DNA for the CDR3: TGCAGCGCCGCTACAACACAAGGGGAGAAGCAGTATTTT. Residues: CSAATTQGEKQYF.